This T cell receptor beta chain was captured in a study of blood T cell repertoires in COVID-19. The overall study: COVID-19 samples, acute and convalescent, were from the United States, Italy and Spain.

Seattle researchers signed up patients amid active infection and tracked them longitudinally. Authors' methods: Counts of nucleated cells, estimated from reference gene primer amplification, were obtained. TCRdb's table, derived via immunoSEQ multiplex PCR, lists solely in-frame clones and lacks some. That table gives V, J and clone size, and the DNA gave D and trimming. The table lists 150,000 to 200,000 clones, roughly four fifths of them singletons. CDR1 and CDR2 (germline): LGHDT, YNNKEL (reference sequence). Between the trimmed V and J ends, which lost 0 bases and 3 bases, there was a span of 12 bases. The CDR3 loop spans 15 amino acids.

The sample was peripheral blood. The clonotype comes from an elderly woman with COVID-19, enrolled during active disease. V and J are TRBV3-1 (or the pseudogene TRBV3-2) and TRBJ2-7; D possibly corresponds to TRBD2 (5 bases). The CDR3 protein is CASSQDYGVGYEQYF. The CDR3 nucleotides are TGTGCCAGCAGCCAAGATTACGGGGTCGGCTACGAGCAGTACTTC.